This TCR beta chain is drawn from a study of blood T cell repertoires in COVID-19. Study-level information: COVID-19 samples from acute and convalescent phases originated in the United States, Italy and Spain. The cDNA or gDNA used as material had been derived from T cells, B-cell-depleted T cells, or PBMCs.

This table comes from immunoSEQ multiplex PCR, and its TCRdb copy is limited to in-frame clones, with some not included. The profile shows just over 50,000 clones, 86% of them singletons. Germline lookup yields CDR1 SGHRS and CDR2 YFSETQ. The CDR3 contains 14 residues. V was clipped by 0 bases and J by 5 bases, with 8 bases between them. V usage is TRBV5-1 and J usage is TRBJ1-4; maybe TRBD1 (5 bases). The sequenced sample was peripheral blood. This receptor was identified in a man aged 65 to 85 with acute or convalescent COVID-19. CDR3: CASSLGQQNEKLFF. CDR3 DNA: TGCGCCAGCAGCTTGGGACAGCAAAATGAAAAACTGTTTTTT. The full variable domain, completed using reference TRBV5-1 and TRBJ1-4, is KAGVTQTPRYLIKTRGQQVTLSCSPISGHRSVSWYQQTPGQGLQFLFEYFSETQRNKGNFPGRFSGRQFSNSRSEMNVSTLELGDSALYLCASSLGQQNEKLFFGSGTQLSVL.